A single sample is the source of the 17 T cell receptor beta chains below, sequenced in a study of blood T cell repertoires in COVID-19. The data were produced by immunoSEQ multiplex PCR, yet TCRdb's version contains in-frame clones alone and is incomplete. The sample includes 200,000 to 250,000 clones, roughly four fifths of them seen just once. Sequenced input: PBMCs or T cells enriched from blood (not recorded which). Receptors were obtained from a woman aged 60-75 years who had recovered from COVID-19.

This chain joins TRBV5-5 and TRBJ2-7, with TRBD1 identical over 10 bases. The CDR3 sequence is 16 residues long. With 0 bases clipped from V and 3 bases from J, the junction kept 6 bases outside the gene matches. Germline values: CDR1 SGHKS, CDR2 YYEKEE (reference sequence). The CDR3 loop reads CASSLGSWDRGYEQYF. CDR3 sequence (DNA): TGTGCCAGCAGCTTGGGGTCTTGGGACAGGGGCTACGAGCAGTACTTC.

This clone was seen a few times. This rearrangement joins TRBV15 to TRBJ2-5; D not certain. The V gene lost 0 bases and the J gene lost 2 bases, with 10 bases spanning the gap. CDR1 and CDR2 (germline): LNHNV, YYDKDF (reference sequence). This CDR3 spans 15 amino acids. The CDR3 loop reads CATSRDRNGQETQYF. CDR3 coding DNA: TGTGCCACCAGCAGAGATCGAAACGGGCAAGAGACCCAGTACTTC.

This sequence joins TRBV5-1 and TRBJ2-2, with D unresolved. Trimming stripped 3 bases from V and 7 bases from J, with 10 bases between. Germline V gene sequence: CDR1 SGHRS, CDR2 YFSETQ. The CDR3 is 13 amino acids. The CDR3 DNA reads TGCGCCAGCAGCTGGATGGAGTTCGGGGAGCTGTTTTTT. Translation: CASSWMEFGELFF.

V and J are TRBV24-1 and TRBJ2-7, with a possible D match to TRBD2 (5 bases). V lost 1 base, J lost 5 bases, and 14 bases lay in between. CDR3 length equals 15 residues. CDR1 is KGHDR, CDR2 SFDVKD, per germline. The CDR3 nucleotides read TGTGCCACCAGTGATTTACGGGGTTATGAGAACGAGCAGTACTTC. It translates to CATSDLRGYENEQYF.

J is TRBJ1-1 and V is TRBV5-1; no definite D call. Germline V CDR1 and CDR2: SGHRS, YFSETQ. The CDR3 has 14 amino acids. V lost 2 bases, J lost 4 bases, and 12 bases lay in between. The CDR3 reads CASSFRGRGTEAFF. The CDR3 nucleotides read TGCGCCAGCAGCTTTAGAGGGAGAGGCACTGAAGCTTTCTTT. Full variable domain (rest looked up from reference TRBV5-1 and TRBJ1-1): KAGVTQTPRYLIKTRGQQVTLSCSPISGHRSVSWYQQTPGQGLQFLFEYFSETQRNKGNFPGRFSGRQFSNSRSEMNVSTLELGDSALYLCASSFRGRGTEAFFGQGTRLTVV.

V usage is TRBV5-1 and J usage is TRBJ1-3; a possible D gene is TRBD1 (6 bases). This CDR3 spans 15 amino acids. Trimming stripped 2 bases from V and 8 bases from J, with 17 bases between. CDR1 SGHRS and CDR2 YFSETQ come from the germline V gene. The DNA for the CDR3 is TGCGCCAGCAGCTTTAACCAGGGGATTTTAGACACCATATATTTT. Translated: CASSFNQGILDTIYF. Filled out from reference TRBV5-1 and TRBJ1-3, the complete variable domain reads KAGVTQTPRYLIKTRGQQVTLSCSPISGHRSVSWYQQTPGQGLQFLFEYFSETQRNKGNFPGRFSGRQFSNSRSEMNVSTLELGDSALYLCASSFNQGILDTIYFGEGSWLTVV.

This sequence joins TRBV27 and TRBJ2-7, with a tentative D call TRBD1 (6 bases). The V gene's germline CDR1 is MNHEY and CDR2 SMNVEV (reference sequence). With 5 bases removed from V and 2 bases from J, the gap between germline ends came to 13 bases. CDR3 length: 14 amino acids. The CDR3 spells CASSRQVIPYEQYF. Written as DNA, the CDR3 is TGTGCCAGCAGTCGACAGGTTATACCCTACGAGCAGTACTTC.

V and J are TRBV6-5 and TRBJ2-3; no clear D gene. Germline V gene sequence: CDR1 MNHEY, CDR2 SVGAGI. V was cut by 1 base and J by 3 bases, with 11 bases left in between. CDR3 length: 15 residues. The CDR3 spells CASSYYYPQTDTQYF. The CDR3 DNA follows: TGTGCCAGCAGTTACTACTATCCGCAGACAGATACGCAGTATTTT.

This clone was observed a handful of times. CDR3 in DNA: TGTGCCAGCAGTGAAGTGGCGGGGGTGGGCACCGGGGAGCTGTTTTTT. Translated, it gives CASSEVAGVGTGELFF. The gene calls are TRBV6-1 and TRBJ2-2, with 7 bases fitting TRBD2. From germline, CDR1 is MNHNS and CDR2 SASEGT. Losses at the gene ends were 1 base for V and 4 bases for J; bases not matched to a gene: 6. The CDR3 is made up of 16 amino acids.

The chain joins TRBV18 to TRBJ1-5; a possible D gene is TRBD1 (5 bases). The CDR3 contains 14 residues. Trimming removed 3 bases from V and 1 base from J, with 7 bases in between. The germline V gene encodes CDR1 KGHSH and CDR2 LQKENI. DNA of the CDR3: TGTGCCAGCTCACCCCCAGGGAGCAATCAGCCCCAGCATTTT. Amino acid sequence: CASSPPGSNQPQHF.

The chain joins TRBV5-1 to TRBJ2-4; 9 nucleotides align to TRBD2. The ends lost 4 bases at V and 1 base at J; junction bases unmatched: 6. This CDR3 spans 16 amino acids. Looked up from germline, CDR1 is SGHRS and CDR2 is YFSETQ. Here the CDR3 reads CASSGVAGAAKNIQYF. In DNA form, the CDR3 reads TGCGCCAGCAGCGGGGTAGCGGGAGCGGCCAAAAACATTCAGTACTTC.

The chain has TRBV6-2 or TRBV6-3 and TRBJ2-7; TRBD2 matches 14 bases. This CDR3 region has 16 residues. V lost 2 bases and J lost 2; bases outside the gene matches: 2. CDR1 and CDR2 from the germline V gene are MNHEY and SVGEGT. In DNA, the CDR3 is TGTGCCAGCAGTTACCCGGGACTAGCGGGGGCCTACGAGCAGTACTTC. Translated: CASSYPGLAGAYEQYF.

This chain links TRBV19 with TRBJ1-2; a possible D gene is TRBD1 (5 bases). This CDR3 is 15 amino acids long. Trimming removed 3 bases at V and 8 bases at J, with 19 bases between. Germline loops: CDR1 LNHDA, CDR2 SQIVND (reference sequence). As DNA, the CDR3 is TGTGCCAGTAGTATTGACGTTTTCGGGGGTGACGGCTACACCTTC. Translated: CASSIDVFGGDGYTF.

In its sample, this clone was seen once. This chain uses TRBV5-5 with TRBJ1-2, with 9 positions matching TRBD1. The CDR3 has 14 residues. The V gene's germline CDR1 is SGHKS and CDR2 YYEKEE (reference sequence). The J segment lost 8 bases and the V segment lost 4 bases, leaving 9 bases of the junction unmatched. CDR3 coding DNA: TGTGCCAGCAGCCCGGGACAGGGCTTCGAGGGCTACACCTTC. This codes for CASSPGQGFEGYTF.

This chain joins TRBV3-1 (or the pseudogene TRBV3-2) and TRBJ2-2; 10 bases align to TRBD1. V was clipped by 4 bases and J by 6 bases; unmatched bases: 11. The CDR3 length is 17 residues. In germline, CDR1 is LGHDT, CDR2 YNNKEL (reference sequence). The CDR3 DNA is TGTGCCAGCAGCCGGAACCGGGACAGGGGTAACTCCGGGGAGCTGTTTTTT. Protein: CASSRNRDRGNSGELFF.

The chain employs TRBV2 and TRBJ2-5; 10 bases match TRBD2. The CDR3 spans 15 residues. Germline V gives CDR1 SNHLY, CDR2 FYNNEI. V lost 8 bases, J lost 3 bases, and 9 bases stayed unmatched. CDR3 in DNA: TGTGCCAGCGGGACAGGACTAGCGGCCAAAGAGACCCAGTACTTC. Amino acids: CASGTGLAAKETQYF.

This chain joins TRBV4-3 and TRBJ2-7; possibly TRBD1 for D (5 bases). V lost 0 bases and J 4 bases, leaving 13 bases between the germline ends. The CDR3 length is 15 residues. Germline V lookup: CDR1 LGHNA, CDR2 YSLEER. The CDR3 loop is CASSQDNQGSYEQYF. The CDR3 DNA is TGCGCCAGCAGCCAAGATAATCAGGGTTCGTACGAGCAGTACTTC.